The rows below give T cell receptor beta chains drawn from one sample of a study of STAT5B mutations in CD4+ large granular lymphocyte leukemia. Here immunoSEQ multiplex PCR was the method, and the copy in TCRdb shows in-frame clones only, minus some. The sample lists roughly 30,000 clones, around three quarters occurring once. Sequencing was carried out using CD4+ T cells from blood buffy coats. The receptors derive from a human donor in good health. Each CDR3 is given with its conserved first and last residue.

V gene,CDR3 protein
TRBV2,CASSEAENEQFF
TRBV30,CAWSAQGGQPQHF
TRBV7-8,CASRKGYSNQPQHF
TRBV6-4,CASSDSGTPGETQYF
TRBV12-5,CASGPGGRFYGNTIYF
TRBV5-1,CASSLAARDGNTIYF
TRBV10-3,CAISEGGIRGTEAFF
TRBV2,CASSRDRGFSGNTIYF
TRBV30,CAWSPSGQGSYGYTF
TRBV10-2,CASSQDSMGNQPQHF